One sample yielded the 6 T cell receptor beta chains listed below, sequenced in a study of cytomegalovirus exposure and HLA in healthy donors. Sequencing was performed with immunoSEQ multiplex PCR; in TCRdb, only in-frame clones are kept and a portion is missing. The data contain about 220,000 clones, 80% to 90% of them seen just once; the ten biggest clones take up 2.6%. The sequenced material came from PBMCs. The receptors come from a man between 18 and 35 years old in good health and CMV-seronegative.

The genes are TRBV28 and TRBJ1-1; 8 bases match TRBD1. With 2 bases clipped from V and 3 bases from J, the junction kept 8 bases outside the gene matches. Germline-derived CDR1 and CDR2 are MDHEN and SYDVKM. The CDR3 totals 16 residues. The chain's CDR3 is CASSLRADRDYTEAFF. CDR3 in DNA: TGTGCCAGCAGTTTAAGGGCGGACAGGGATTACACTGAAGCTTTCTTT.

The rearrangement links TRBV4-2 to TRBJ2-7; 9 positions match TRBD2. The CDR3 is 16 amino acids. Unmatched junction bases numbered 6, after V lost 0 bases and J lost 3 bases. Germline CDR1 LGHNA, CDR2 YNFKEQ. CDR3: CASSQDQSSGNYEQYF. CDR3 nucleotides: TGTGCCAGCAGCCAAGATCAGTCTAGCGGGAACTACGAGCAGTACTTC.

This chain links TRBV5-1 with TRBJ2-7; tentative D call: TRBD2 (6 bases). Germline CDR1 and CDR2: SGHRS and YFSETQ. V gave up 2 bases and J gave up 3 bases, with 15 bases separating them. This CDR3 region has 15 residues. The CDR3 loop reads CASSFDGTSLYEQYF. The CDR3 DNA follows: TGCGCCAGCAGCTTCGACGGGACTTCTCTCTACGAGCAGTACTTC.

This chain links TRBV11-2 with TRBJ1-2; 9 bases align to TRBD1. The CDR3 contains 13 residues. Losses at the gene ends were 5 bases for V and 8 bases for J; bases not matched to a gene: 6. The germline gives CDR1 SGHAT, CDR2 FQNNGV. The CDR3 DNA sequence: TGTGCCAGCAGCCCCACGACAGGGGGAGGCTACACCTTC. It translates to CASSPTTGGGYTF.

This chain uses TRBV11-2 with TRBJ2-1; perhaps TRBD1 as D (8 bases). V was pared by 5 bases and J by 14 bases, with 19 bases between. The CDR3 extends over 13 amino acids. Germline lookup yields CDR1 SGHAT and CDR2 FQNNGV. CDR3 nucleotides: TGTGCCAGCAGCCCTGACAGGGGAGGGCATAAGTTCTTC. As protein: CASSPDRGGHKFF.

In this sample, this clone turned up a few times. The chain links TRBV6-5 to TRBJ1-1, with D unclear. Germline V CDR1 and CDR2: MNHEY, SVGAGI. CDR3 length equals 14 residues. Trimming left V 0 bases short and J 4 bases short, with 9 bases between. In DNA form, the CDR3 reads TGTGCCAGCAGTTACTCTTACAGATCCACTGAAGCTTTCTTT. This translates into CASSYSYRSTEAFF.